A selection of T cell receptor beta chains follows, all from one sample in a study of cytomegalovirus exposure and HLA in healthy donors. TCRdb's table, derived via immunoSEQ multiplex PCR, lists solely in-frame clones and lacks some. The specimen's table records 200,000 to 250,000 clones. Sequenced sample: PBMCs. The receptor set was obtained from a young woman in good health and CMV-seropositive. Both conserved end residues are part of each CDR3. Each record gives: V gene, J gene, CDR3 length, D gene, CDR3 DNA, CDR3 protein. A D gene is named only where the DNA matches it firmly.

V: TRBV5-1
J: TRBJ1-1
length: 15
D: NA
DNA: TGCGCCAGCACCGCATCTTCCGACAGAACCACTGAAGCTTTCTTT
CDR3: CASTASSDRTTEAFF

V: TRBV27
J: TRBJ2-1
length: 15
D: TRBD2
DNA: TGTGCCAGCAGCTCTACTAGCGGGAGGACAGGGGAGCAGTTCTTC
CDR3: CASSSTSGRTGEQFF

V: TRBV29-1
J: TRBJ1-2
length: 14
D: TRBD1
DNA: TGCAGCGTCGTTAGGGACAGGGTGGTGGATGGCTACACCTTC
CDR3: CSVVRDRVVDGYTF

V: TRBV10-3
J: TRBJ1-1
length: 13
D: NA
DNA: TGTGCCATCACCCTCGGAAGGAGCACTGAAGCTTTCTTT
CDR3: CAITLGRSTEAFF

V: TRBV7-9
J: TRBJ2-5
length: 16
D: TRBD2
DNA: TGTGCCAGCAGCTTAGTCGGCGGGAGAGTTGGAGAGACCCAGTACTTC
CDR3: CASSLVGGRVGETQYF

V: TRBV11-3
J: TRBJ2-3
length: 16
D: TRBD2
DNA: TGTGCCAGCAGCCCGAGTGTGAGCGGGGGGCAAGATACGCAGTATTTT
CDR3: CASSPSVSGGQDTQYF

V: TRBV5-1
J: TRBJ2-3
length: 15
D: NA
DNA: TGCGCCAGCAGCTTGGGTAGTACTGGCACAGATACGCAGTATTTT
CDR3: CASSLGSTGTDTQYF

V: TRBV11-2
J: TRBJ2-7
length: 15
D: TRBD1
DNA: TGTGCCAGCAGCAGTGGGACAGGGGGAACCTACGAGCAGTACTTC
CDR3: CASSSGTGGTYEQYF

V: TRBV6-5
J: TRBJ2-5
length: 16
D: NA
DNA: TGTGCCAGCAGTTACAATTCCCGACAGATACCAGAGACCCAGTACTTC
CDR3: CASSYNSRQIPETQYF

V: TRBV11-2
J: TRBJ2-7
length: 17
D: TRBD2
DNA: TGTGCCAGCAGCTTAGTCGGTATTCGCGGGGGGATAAACGAGCAGTACTTC
CDR3: CASSLVGIRGGINEQYF

V: TRBV7-6
J: TRBJ1-4
length: 14
D: NA
DNA: TGTGCCAGCAGCTTAGAAGAGACAAATGAAAAACTGTTTTTT
CDR3: CASSLEETNEKLFF

V: TRBV6-1
J: TRBJ1-1
length: 13
D: TRBD1
DNA: TGTGCCAGCCCGGGACAGTCCCTTGGGGGAGCTTTCTTT
CDR3: CASPGQSLGGAFF

V: TRBV30
J: TRBJ1-3
length: 14
D: NA
DNA: TGTGCCTGGAGTGTACGAAGCTCGGGAAACACCATATATTTT
CDR3: CAWSVRSSGNTIYF

V: TRBV27
J: TRBJ1-1
length: 13
D: NA
DNA: TGTGCCAGCACCCGGTTTGGGACTCATGAAGCTTTCTTT
CDR3: CASTRFGTHEAFF

V: TRBV5-1
J: TRBJ2-7
length: 15
D: NA
DNA: TGCGCCAGCAGCCCGGAGGGGGCCGGGGTCCACGAGCAGTACTTC
CDR3: CASSPEGAGVHEQYF

V: TRBV5-4
J: TRBJ2-1
length: 16
D: NA
DNA: TGTGCCAGCAGCTTGACCCGGGGGAGTACCTACAATGAGCAGTTCTTC
CDR3: CASSLTRGSTYNEQFF

V: TRBV18
J: TRBJ2-7
length: 15
D: NA
DNA: TGTGCCAGCTCACCACCAACCCGGGGTGCCTACGAGCAGTACTTC
CDR3: CASSPPTRGAYEQYF

V: TRBV12-5
J: TRBJ1-5
length: 15
D: NA
DNA: TGTGCTAGTGGCGGGGGTTTGAGGATTGAGCAGCCCCAGCATTTT
CDR3: CASGGGLRIEQPQHF

V: TRBV7-6
J: TRBJ1-6
length: 16
D: NA
DNA: TGTGCCAGCAGCTTAGCATCAGGACAAATCAATTCACCCCTCCACTTT
CDR3: CASSLASGQINSPLHF

V: TRBV9
J: TRBJ1-1
length: 14
D: NA
DNA: TGTGCCAGCAGCGACAGTACCGAGAACACTGAAGCTTTCTTT
CDR3: CASSDSTENTEAFF

V: TRBV6-5
J: TRBJ1-1
length: 13
D: TRBD1
DNA: TGTGCCAGCAGTTACTTAAGACAGGGCCAGGCTTTCTTT
CDR3: CASSYLRQGQAFF

V: TRBV2
J: TRBJ2-7
length: 15
D: NA
DNA: TGTGCCAGCATGTCCCCGTCCGTTTACTCCTACGAGCAGTACTTC
CDR3: CASMSPSVYSYEQYF

V: TRBV19
J: TRBJ1-2
length: 14
D: NA
DNA: TGTGCCAGTAGTTCCTCACAGGAGCTGATGGGCTACACCTTC
CDR3: CASSSSQELMGYTF

V: TRBV6-5
J: TRBJ2-3
length: 14
D: NA
DNA: TGTGCCAGCAGGGTAGCGGAAACCACAGATACGCAGTATTTT
CDR3: CASRVAETTDTQYF

V: TRBV7-9
J: TRBJ1-5
length: 16
D: TRBD1
DNA: TGTGCCAGCAGCCTCGGGACAGGGGGCGTAAATCAGCCCCAGCATTTT
CDR3: CASSLGTGGVNQPQHF

V: TRBV5-1
J: TRBJ2-3
length: 15
D: NA
DNA: TGCGCCAGCAGCTTGGTGGGCAGGGTGTCAGATACGCAGTATTTT
CDR3: CASSLVGRVSDTQYF

V: TRBV9
J: TRBJ1-2
length: 15
D: NA
DNA: TGTGCCAGCAGCGTCGGGGGGATGGATAACTATGGCTACACCTTC
CDR3: CASSVGGMDNYGYTF

V: TRBV10-3
J: TRBJ1-2
length: 14
D: NA
DNA: TGTGCCATCAGTGCGGGCAGGGAGGGCTATGGCTACACCTTC
CDR3: CAISAGREGYGYTF

V: TRBV19
J: TRBJ1-5
length: 15
D: NA
DNA: TGTGCCAGTAGTAAGAACAGGGAAGGAAATCAGCCCCAGCATTTT
CDR3: CASSKNREGNQPQHF

V: TRBV2
J: TRBJ1-1
length: 17
D: TRBD1
DNA: TGTGCCAGCAGTGAAGCAACAGCAGGGGGTAAGAACACTGAAGCTTTCTTT
CDR3: CASSEATAGGKNTEAFF